This is a list of T cell receptor beta chains from one sample in a study of neurological immune-mediated disorders. MiXCR, run by TCRdb on the 5' RACE reads, gives a single entry per CDR3 protein. The sample yields about 59,000 distinct CDR3 sequences, 24% seen once. Input material: PBMCs. These receptors came from a man aged 60 to 75 with HTLV-1-associated myelopathy (HAM/TSP). Each CDR3 is given with its conserved first and last residue. Each record gives: J gene, D gene, clone size, V gene, CDR3 length, CDR3 DNA, CDR3 protein. The D gene is left open where the match is weak. The listing skips clone size in some rows; elsewhere it reads once, few, many or a size class.

>TRBJ1-2|-|many|TRBV18|13
TGTGCCAGCTCACCCACAGCAGGGCGAGGCTACACCTTC
CASSPTAGRGYTF
>TRBJ1-1|TRBD1|-|TRBV5-1|17
TGCGCCAGCAGCTTGGCGGGACAGGCGTGGAAGAACACTGAAGCTTTCTTT
CASSLAGQAWKNTEAFF
>TRBJ1-3|-|many|TRBV6-1|16
TGTGCCAGCAGGACGCCAGGTAGCCGCTCTGGAAACACCATATATTTT
CASRTPGSRSGNTIYF
>TRBJ1-1|-|many|TRBV20-1|12
TGCAGTGCTTCCACTCTGAACACTGAAGCTTTCTTT
CSASTLNTEAFF
>TRBJ2-7|-|once|TRBV6-2/TRBV6-3|12
TGTGCCAGCAGTTACCCCTCGCGCGAGCAGTACTTC
CASSYPSREQYF
>TRBJ1-4|-|many|TRBV7-2|15
TGTGCCAGCAGCCGACAGGTTGCAACTAATGAAAAACTGTTTTTT
CASSRQVATNEKLFF
>TRBJ2-3|-|many|TRBV28|15
TGTGCCAGCAGTGATCTCATCAGGCGTGTAGATACGCAGTATTTT
CASSDLIRRVDTQYF
>TRBJ2-1|-|many|TRBV7-6|15
TGTGCCAGCAGCGCCCGTTCCACGTCCTACAATGAGCAGTTCTTC
CASSARSTSYNEQFF
>TRBJ2-1|-|many|TRBV20-1|10
TGCAGTGCAACCGCAGGGGAGCAGTTCTTC
CSATAGEQFF
>TRBJ1-3|-|many|TRBV5-6|15
TGTGCCAGCAGCGCAACAGGGTACTCTGGAAACACCATATATTTT
CASSATGYSGNTIYF
>TRBJ1-2|-|many|TRBV28|14
TGTGCCAGCAGCCTCGGGGCTGGGAACTATGGCTACACCTTC
CASSLGAGNYGYTF
>TRBJ1-1|-|many|TRBV5-1|14
TGCGCCAGCACCCCTGACCAGGGTATCACTGAAGCTTTCTTT
CASTPDQGITEAFF
>TRBJ2-2|TRBD2|-|TRBV18|16
TGTGCCAGCTCACCACCGGCAGCGGGAGGAGGCGGGGAGCTGTTTTTT
CASSPPAAGGGGELFF
>TRBJ1-1|-|many|TRBV6-1|13
TGTGCCAGCAGTGAAAATAGAAAGGGAGAAGCTTTCTTT
CASSENRKGEAFF
>TRBJ2-7|-|many|TRBV7-2|16
TGTGCCAGCAGCTTAGGGTCTAGGACACCTTACTACGAGCAGTACTTC
CASSLGSRTPYYEQYF
>TRBJ2-6|-|many|TRBV25-1|14
TGTGCCAGCAGAGAAAATGCGGGGGCCAACGTCCTGACTTTC
CASRENAGANVLTF
>TRBJ2-1|TRBD2|many|TRBV5-1|16
TGCGCCAGCAGACCACTAGCGGGAGGCCCCCCCAATGAGCAGTTCTTC
CASRPLAGGPPNEQFF
>TRBJ1-1|-|-|TRBV28|16
TGTGCCAGCAGTCTCCTCGGGCACCGCGGTGGCACTGAAGCTTTCTTT
CASSLLGHRGGTEAFF
>TRBJ1-4|-|many|TRBV3-1|12
TGTGCCAGCAGCCAAGACGGGAAAAAACTGTTTTTT
CASSQDGKKLFF
>TRBJ1-5|-|-|TRBV20-1|13
TGCAGTGCTACAGGGGAGGGCAATCAGCCCCAGCATTTT
CSATGEGNQPQHF
>TRBJ1-1|-|many|TRBV6-6|15
TGTGCCAGCACCTCACTAGGGGATTGGGGAACTGAAGCTTTCTTT
CASTSLGDWGTEAFF
>TRBJ2-1|-|-|TRBV29-1|10
TGCAGCGCAGGGGCCAATGAGCAGTTCTTC
CSAGANEQFF
>TRBJ2-2|-|many|TRBV29-1|13
TGCAGCGTTAAACAGGGTGGAACCGGGGAGCTGTTTTTT
CSVKQGGTGELFF
>TRBJ2-7|TRBD2|many|TRBV27|14
TGTGCCAGCAGTTTATCCAGCGGGAGTAGCGAGCAGTACTTC
CASSLSSGSSEQYF
>TRBJ1-1|-|many|TRBV10-3|12
TGTGCCATCGCCACAGGGAACACTGAAGCTTTCTTT
CAIATGNTEAFF
>TRBJ2-3|TRBD2|-|TRBV27|15
TGTGCCACTGGACTAGCGGGAGTCATGACAGATACGCAGTATTTT
CATGLAGVMTDTQYF
>TRBJ2-5|-|many|TRBV7-6|16
TGTGCCAGCAGCCCTGACGGTTACGGGGTCCAAGAGACCCAGTACTTC
CASSPDGYGVQETQYF
>TRBJ1-2|-|many|TRBV12-3/TRBV12-4|14
TGTGCCAGCAGTTCCGGGGTCCGTATCTATGGCTACACCTTC
CASSSGVRIYGYTF
>TRBJ2-2|TRBD1|many|TRBV28|15
TGTGCCAGCAGTTTGATACAGGGGTACACCGGGGAGCTGTTTTTT
CASSLIQGYTGELFF
>TRBJ1-1|-|many|TRBV7-9|14
TGTGCCAGCAGCCCCGGGGGCCACCGAGGGGAAGCTTTCTTT
CASSPGGHRGEAFF
>TRBJ2-2|-|many|TRBV10-3|14
TGTGCCATCGGGGCAGGGAGGAACACCGGGGAGCTGTTTTTT
CAIGAGRNTGELFF
>TRBJ2-4|TRBD2|many|TRBV4-2|18
TGTGCCAGCAGCCAAGATCTTAGCGGGATTCTAGCCAAAAACATTCAGTACTTC
CASSQDLSGILAKNIQYF
>TRBJ1-3|-|many|TRBV20-1|14
TGCAGTGCTTCTGACAGCCTCTCTGGAAACACCATATATTTT
CSASDSLSGNTIYF
>TRBJ2-2|TRBD2|many|TRBV4-1|17
TGCGCCAGCAGCCAAGAGGGGACTAGCCTCGTTACTGGGGAGCTGTTTTTT
CASSQEGTSLVTGELFF
>TRBJ1-1|-|many|TRBV28|13
TGTGCCAGCTCCCGGGCCCCCAACACTGAAGCTTTCTTT
CASSRAPNTEAFF
>TRBJ1-1|-|many|TRBV10-3|14
TGTGCCATCAGTGAGTCCCCCGGGGACACTGAAGCTTTCTTT
CAISESPGDTEAFF
>TRBJ2-7|-|few|TRBV5-1|11
TGCGCCAGCAGCTCCCTCTACGAGCAGTACTTC
CASSSLYEQYF
>TRBJ2-1|TRBD2|many|TRBV10-3|13
TGTGCCATCTCTAGCGGGAGGGAGTATGAGCAGTTCTTC
CAISSGREYEQFF
>TRBJ2-7|-|many|TRBV12-3/TRBV12-4|16
TGTGCCAGCAGCCTAAAGTCTGGGACAACGTTCTACGAGCAGTACTTC
CASSLKSGTTFYEQYF
>TRBJ1-5|TRBD1|many|TRBV4-1|16
TGCGCCAGCAGCCGACTACAGGGGGTTCGCAATCAGCCCCAGCATTTT
CASSRLQGVRNQPQHF
>TRBJ2-1|TRBD2|many|TRBV5-1|15
TGCGCCAGCAGCTTGGCGGCTAGCGGGAGGGTTGAGCAGTTCTTC
CASSLAASGRVEQFF
>TRBJ1-2|-|-|TRBV20-1|14
TGCAGTGCTAGTAGGGGGTTGGAACCGTATGGCTACACCTTC
CSASRGLEPYGYTF
>TRBJ1-5|-|many|TRBV15|15
TGTGCCACCAGCAGGTCGCCGGTTTCGGATCAGCCCCAGCATTTT
CATSRSPVSDQPQHF
>TRBJ1-6|TRBD1|many|TRBV28|17
TGTGCCAGCAGTTTAGTGAGGGGGCGCGATTCCTATCCACCCCTCCACTTT
CASSLVRGRDSYPPLHF
>TRBJ2-1|-|-|TRBV11-2|18
TGTGCCAGCAGCTTAGTCCGCCCCGGGGCCTTTGCTTACAATGAGCAGTTCTTC
CASSLVRPGAFAYNEQFF
>TRBJ2-2|-|many|TRBV6-2/TRBV6-3|12
TGTGCCAGCAGTTACTCGGGCGGGGAGCTGTTTTTT
CASSYSGGELFF
>TRBJ2-1|TRBD2|many|TRBV12-3/TRBV12-4|14
TGTGCCAGCAGAGCTAGCGGGGGGATAAATGAGCAGTTCTTC
CASRASGGINEQFF
>TRBJ1-6|TRBD1|many|TRBV12-3/TRBV12-4|13
TGTGCCAGCAGAAATCAGGGGGTCTCACCCCTCCACTTT
CASRNQGVSPLHF
>TRBJ2-3|TRBD2|many|TRBV20-1|17
TGCAGTGCTAGAGGACTAGCGGGAGTTACGGGCACAGATACGCAGTATTTT
CSARGLAGVTGTDTQYF
>TRBJ2-2|-|once|TRBV7-2|14
TGTGCCAGCAGCCCCCGGGACTTCACCGGGGAGCTGTTTTTT
CASSPRDFTGELFF
>TRBJ2-1|-|many|TRBV5-1|13
TGCGCCAGCATGATGGGGAGGAACAATGAGCAGTTCTTC
CASMMGRNNEQFF
>TRBJ2-3|TRBD2|many|TRBV5-1|17
TGCGCCAGCAGGGAGGTGGGAGCGGGAGGGTTCACAGATACGCAGTATTTT
CASREVGAGGFTDTQYF
>TRBJ2-7|TRBD2|many|TRBV5-1|15
TGCGCCAGCACATCGGGGACTAGCGGGACCTACGAGCAGTACTTC
CASTSGTSGTYEQYF
>TRBJ1-3|-|-|TRBV4-1|18
TGCGCCAGCAGCCAAGGGGTAGTAGGGGTCCACTCTGGAAACACCATATATTTT
CASSQGVVGVHSGNTIYF
>TRBJ1-5|-|many|TRBV12-3/TRBV12-4|12
TGTGCCAGCAGTTTAGTTTATCAGCCCCAGCATTTT
CASSLVYQPQHF